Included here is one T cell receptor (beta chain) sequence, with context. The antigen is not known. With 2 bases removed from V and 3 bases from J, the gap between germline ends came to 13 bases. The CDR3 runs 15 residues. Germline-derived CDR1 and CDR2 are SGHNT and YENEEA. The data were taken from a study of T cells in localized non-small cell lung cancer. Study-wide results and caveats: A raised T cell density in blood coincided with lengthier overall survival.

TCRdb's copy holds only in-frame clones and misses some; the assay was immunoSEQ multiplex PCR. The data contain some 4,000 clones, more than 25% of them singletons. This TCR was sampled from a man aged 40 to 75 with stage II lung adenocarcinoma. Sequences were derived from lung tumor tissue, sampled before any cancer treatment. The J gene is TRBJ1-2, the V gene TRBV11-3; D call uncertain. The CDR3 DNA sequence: TGTGCCAGCAGCTTAAGTACGAGGGAATACTATGGCTACACCTTC. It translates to CASSLSTREYYGYTF.